The present T cell receptor beta chain was sequenced within a study of tumor-infiltrating lymphocytes in glioblastoma multiforme. Study-level results: Functional subtype sorting of these T cells was not performed. Unequal TCR RNA per T cell might skew measured clone sizes. TCR plus mutation findings rest on a single glioblastoma patient.

The length of the CDR3 is 13 residues. In germline, CDR1 is SQVTM, CDR2 ANQGSEA. TCRB libraries came from RNA via three nested multiplex PCR rounds. TCRdb called the multiplex PCR reads again in MiXCR, with one record for every CDR3 protein. The table shows 8,900 or so distinct CDR3 sequences, with 74% occurring only once. Notes on this clonotype: Its antigen is undetermined. Mismatch with germline at one junction end may stem from a read error.

The origin of this receptor is a male donor with glioblastoma. V usage is TRBV29-1 and J usage is TRBJ2-7; a possible D gene is TRBD2 (6 bases). The sample was brain tumor tissue. The CDR3 protein is CCVQASDSYEQYF. In nucleotides, the CDR3 is TGCTGCGTACAAGCTAGCGACTCCTACGAGCAGTACTTC.